A selection of T cell receptor beta chains follows, all from one sample in a study of CD8+ T cells in alopecia areata. Sequencing was performed with immunoSEQ multiplex PCR; in TCRdb, only in-frame clones are kept and a portion is missing. The sample has fewer than 110,000 clones; under 90% are singletons. Sample: CD8+ T cells sorted from blood, taken between weeks 30 and 35, from a patient treated with tofacitinib. These receptor sequences come from a human donor with alopecia areata. CDR3s include the opening cysteine and the closing phenylalanine or tryptophan. The order of the fields is V gene, D gene, clone size, J gene, CDR3 protein, CDR3 DNA. The D gene is left open where the match is weak. Only some rows state a clone size, as once, few, many or a class for expanded clones.

>TRBV27|TRBD1|-|TRBJ1-2
CASSSGTGSGYTF
TGTGCCAGCAGCTCCGGGACAGGGAGCGGCTACACCTTC
>TRBV9|TRBD1|-|TRBJ2-7
CASSVGTGGSYEQYF
TGTGCCAGCAGCGTTGGGACAGGGGGCTCCTACGAGCAGTACTTC
>TRBV6-5|-|-|TRBJ2-2
CASSYYGAGTGELFF
TGTGCCAGCAGTTACTACGGGGCAGGAACCGGGGAGCTGTTTTTT
>TRBV30|-|-|TRBJ2-4
CAWRTGNLNIQYF
TGTGCCTGGAGAACGGGGAACTTAAACATTCAGTACTTC
>TRBV5-1|-|-|TRBJ2-1
CASSLGVASYYNEQFF
TGCGCCAGCAGCTTGGGGGTCGCCTCCTACTACAATGAGCAGTTCTTC
>TRBV6-5|-|-|TRBJ2-5
CASRQSQETQYF
TGTGCCAGCAGACAGAGCCAAGAGACCCAGTACTTC
>TRBV29-1|TRBD1|-|TRBJ1-1
CSVEGHPYTGAAFF
TGCAGCGTTGAAGGCCACCCATACACAGGGGCCGCTTTCTTT
>TRBV7-8|TRBD2|few|TRBJ2-7
CASSSTHWTSGSMGEQYF
TGTGCCAGCAGCTCAACCCATTGGACTAGCGGGAGTATGGGCGAGCAGTACTTC
>TRBV28|TRBD1|-|TRBJ2-1
CASGQGTYNEQFF
TGTGCCAGCGGACAGGGGACCTACAATGAGCAGTTCTTC
>TRBV27|TRBD2|-|TRBJ2-7
CASRQRGGYEQYF
TGTGCCAGCAGACAACGGGGGGGCTACGAGCAGTACTTC
>TRBV30|-|-|TRBJ1-3
CAWSPGDSGNTIYF
TGTGCCTGGAGTCCTGGTGACTCTGGAAACACCATATATTTT
>TRBV5-1|TRBD1|-|TRBJ2-6
CASSLGDRDSGANVLTF
TGCGCCAGCAGCTTGGGGGACAGGGACTCTGGGGCCAACGTCCTGACTTTC
>TRBV29-1|TRBD2|-|TRBJ2-7
CSVYGLAGSSYEQYF
TGCAGCGTTTACGGACTAGCGGGGAGCTCCTACGAGCAGTACTTC
>TRBV5-4|-|-|TRBJ2-7
CASSKDSYEQYF
TGTGCCAGCAGCAAGGACAGTTACGAGCAGTACTTC
>TRBV11-2|-|-|TRBJ2-5
CASSSLGTRETQYF
TGTGCCAGCAGCTCCCTGGGGACGCGGGAGACCCAGTACTTC
>TRBV13|-|few|TRBJ2-7
CASSLTRVSHYEQYF
TGTGCCAGCAGCTTAACCAGGGTGTCCCATTACGAGCAGTACTTC
>TRBV5-1|-|-|TRBJ2-7
CASSLEYGYEQYF
TGCGCCAGCAGCTTGGAATACGGCTACGAGCAGTACTTC
>TRBV29-1|-|-|TRBJ1-2
CSVPGSNYGYTF
TGCAGCGTCCCCGGGAGTAACTATGGCTACACCTTC
>TRBV5-1|-|-|TRBJ1-4
CASSLYYATNEKLFF
TGCGCCAGCAGCTTATATTATGCAACTAATGAAAAACTGTTTTTT
>TRBV29-1|-|-|TRBJ2-1
CSVGSTGTLSSYNEQFF
TGCAGCGTGGGATCCACCGGGACCTTAAGCTCCTACAATGAGCAGTTCTTC
>TRBV10-1|-|-|TRBJ2-2
CASSNPSGSNTGELFF
TGCGCCAGCAGCAACCCCTCCGGGTCGAACACCGGGGAGCTGTTTTTT
>TRBV7-3|-|-|TRBJ2-5
CASSLENRWETQYF
TGTGCCAGCAGCTTAGAGAATCGGTGGGAGACCCAGTACTTC
>TRBV29-1|-|-|TRBJ2-3
CSDLTDTQYF
TGCAGCGACCTCACAGATACGCAGTATTTT
>TRBV6-5|-|-|TRBJ1-1
CASSYADNPNTEAFF
TGTGCCAGCAGTTATGCCGACAATCCGAACACTGAAGCTTTCTTT
>TRBV30|-|-|TRBJ2-5
CAWSVRWGPRETQYF
TGTGCCTGGAGTGTACGTTGGGGACCGAGGGAGACCCAGTACTTC
>TRBV10-2|TRBD1|-|TRBJ2-1
CASRGDRGKYNEQFF
TGCGCCAGCAGGGGGGACAGGGGGAAGTACAATGAGCAGTTCTTC
>TRBV29-1|TRBD2|-|TRBJ2-7
CSVVVLAGVGEQYF
TGCAGCGTTGTGGTGTTAGCGGGAGTTGGTGAGCAGTACTTC
>TRBV11-2|TRBD1|-|TRBJ2-3
CASSLDWTGVDTQYF
TGTGCCAGCAGCTTAGATTGGACAGGGGTTGATACGCAGTATTTT
>TRBV7-8|TRBD2|-|TRBJ2-1
CASSLGLAGGSYNEQFF
TGTGCCAGCAGCTTGGGACTAGCGGGGGGATCCTACAATGAGCAGTTCTTC
>TRBV6-4|-|-|TRBJ2-1
CASSDPPHNEQFF
TGTGCCAGCAGTGATCCCCCCCACAATGAGCAGTTCTTC
>TRBV10-3|-|-|TRBJ1-1
CAISGHWDPYTEAFF
TGTGCCATCAGTGGGCACTGGGACCCCTACACTGAAGCTTTCTTT
>TRBV30|-|-|TRBJ2-3
CAWSVLTDTQYF
TGTGCCTGGAGTGTGCTCACAGATACGCAGTATTTT
>TRBV25-1|TRBD1|-|TRBJ1-1
CASTDRGGNTEAFF
TGTGCCAGCACCGACAGGGGTGGGAACACTGAAGCTTTCTTT